These 15 T cell receptor beta chains came from one sample sequenced in a study of regulatory T cells in long-lasting Graves disease. Arm-PCR of CDR3 regions and iRepertoire HTBI primers were used to build TCR beta libraries. TCRdb reanalysed the multiplex PCR reads using MiXCR and keeps one entry per CDR3 protein. This sample has roughly 500,000 distinct CDR3 sequences; roughly 13% occur once, and the top ten carry roughly a tenth. Time point denoted: newly diagnosed GD, antithyroid drugs for less than 3 months. RNA from PBMCs was the source of the TCR library. A further study also used this sample, focusing on T cells in Graves' hyperthyroidism and ophthalmopathy.

Sequenced here: peripheral blood mononuclear cells (PBMCs), sampled at new diagnosis, from a patient treated with antithyroid drugs. These receptors were collected from a man aged 30-40 years with Graves disease.

This clonotype was detected only a few times. The chain couples TRBV29-1 to TRBJ2-7, with TRBD1 matching over 9 bases. The CDR3 covers 14 residues. Germline CDR1 reads SQVTM; CDR2 reads ANQGSEA. J lost 1 base, V lost 6 bases, and 7 bases had no gene match. Here the CDR3 DNA reads TGCAGCGTGGCCGGGACAGGGCCTTCCTACGAGCAGTACTTC. Translating it yields CSVAGTGPSYEQYF.

This clonotype was counted ten times or more. J is TRBJ1-2 and V is TRBV5-1; TRBD1 aligns across 7 bases. Germline V gives CDR1 SGHRS, CDR2 YFSETQ. The CDR3 is 13 residues long. The ends lost 4 bases at V and 2 bases at J; junction bases unmatched: 2. CDR3 in amino acids: CASSDRVNYGYTF. CDR3 nucleotide sequence: TGCGCCAGCAGCGACAGGGTAAACTATGGCTACACCTTC.

The table lists this clonotype with many counts. The CDR3 sequence is CASSPAALLTYEQYF. CDR3 DNA sequence: TGTGCCAGCAGCCCTGCAGCGCTCTTAACCTACGAGCAGTACTTC. V gene TRBV7-2 combines with J gene TRBJ2-7; D remains ambiguous. Deletions cut 5 bases from V and 2 bases from J, with 16 bases between. CDR1 is SGHTA and CDR2 is FQGNSA in the germline V gene. The CDR3 spans 15 residues.

In this sample, this clonotype turned up a few times. The chain is built from TRBV14 and TRBJ2-7; the D gene is possibly TRBD1 (6 bases). Between the trimmed V and J ends, which lost 1 base and 6 bases, there was a span of 13 bases. CDR1 is SGHDN and CDR2 is FVKESK in the germline V gene. The CDR3 sequence is 14 residues long. The CDR3 region is CASSQGEGGFEQYF. Here the CDR3 DNA reads TGTGCCAGCAGCCAAGGGGAAGGGGGATTCGAGCAGTACTTC.

This clonotype was observed at least ten times. The chain carries TRBV12-3 or TRBV12-4 and TRBJ2-1; the D call may be TRBD1 or TRBD2 (5 bases each). V gave up 1 base and J gave up 6 bases, with 16 bases separating them. The CDR3 has 16 residues. CDR3 coding DNA: TGTGCCAGCAGTTTAGGTGGGGCCGGGATCTGCAATGAGCAGTTCTTC. Its protein product is CASSLGGAGICNEQFF.

This clonotype has at least ten counts. This chain uses TRBV5-5 with TRBJ1-4; maybe TRBD1 (5 bases). This CDR3 spans 13 amino acids. Germline values: CDR1 SGHKS, CDR2 YYEKEE (reference sequence). Between the trimmed V and J ends, which lost 4 bases and 8 bases, there was a span of 12 bases. In nucleotides, the CDR3 is TGTGCCAGCAGCCCGGGTGGGGGAGAAAAACTGTTTTTT. Encoded protein: CASSPGGGEKLFF.

Ten or more counts support this clonotype. The V gene is TRBV5-1, the J gene TRBJ1-1, with 7 nucleotides matching TRBD1. Per germline, CDR1 SGHRS and CDR2 YFSETQ. The junction had 4 bases not matched to a gene; V was cut back by 2 bases and J by 6 bases. CDR3 size: 13 residues. This CDR3 is CASSFTGVPEAFF. The CDR3 bases are TGCGCCAGCAGCTTTACAGGGGTACCTGAAGCTTTCTTT.

The chain links TRBV6-9 to TRBJ2-7, with 13 positions matching TRBD2. This CDR3 has 15 amino acids. J lost 6 bases, V lost 3 bases, and 5 bases had no gene match. CDR1 and CDR2 from the germline V gene are MNHGY and SVAAGI. In DNA form, the CDR3 reads TGTGCCAGCAGTTACTTAGGACTAGCGGGAGTCGAGCAGTACTTC. Translated, it gives CASSYLGLAGVEQYF.

This clonotype was picked up many times. DNA of the CDR3: TGTGCCAGCCGGTCTAGACTAGCGGGAGGGCCCAATGAGCAGTTCTTC. Protein sequence: CASRSRLAGGPNEQFF. The chain uses TRBV12-3 or TRBV12-4 and TRBJ2-1, with TRBD2 identical over 14 bases. The V gene end was trimmed by 8 bases and the J gene end by 6 bases; junction bases not matched to a gene: 9. The CDR3 runs to 16 residues.

This clonotype was observed many times. This chain links TRBV5-6 with TRBJ1-2, with TRBD1 matching 9 bases. Losses at the gene ends were 4 bases for V and 7 bases for J; bases not matched to a gene: 8. The V gene's germline CDR1 is SGHDT and CDR2 YYEEEE. CDR3 length: 14 residues. The CDR3 loop is CASSPDRGVSGYTF. The CDR3 region has the DNA TGTGCCAGCAGCCCGGACAGGGGCGTTAGTGGCTACACCTTC.

There are many counts of this clonotype. The chain joins TRBV6-2 or TRBV6-3 to TRBJ2-2, with 8 positions matching TRBD2. With 0 bases clipped from V and 4 bases from J, the junction kept 1 base outside the gene matches. This CDR3 has 15 amino acids. Germline V gives CDR1 MNHEY, CDR2 SVGEGT. DNA for the CDR3: TGTGCCAGCAGTTACTCGGCGGGGGGCACCGGGGAGCTGTTTTTT. It encodes CASSYSAGGTGELFF.

In this sample, this clonotype turned up a few times. V is TRBV24-1 and J is TRBJ1-4, with D unclear. The V and J ends lost 3 bases and 10 bases respectively, with 5 bases between them. Germline CDR1 KGHDR, CDR2 SFDVKD. The CDR3 has 11 amino acids. The CDR3 loop is CATSDEVKLFF. The CDR3 region has the DNA TGTGCCACCAGTGATGAGGTAAAACTGTTTTTT.

The chain is built from TRBV25-1 and TRBJ2-7; D gene unclear. V was shortened by 10 bases and J by 0 bases, with 25 bases between the two germline ends. Germline values: CDR1 MGHDK, CDR2 SYGVNS. The CDR3 consists of 17 residues. In DNA form, the CDR3 reads TGTGCCAACCCCGCCGCCCGACCGCAGCTGGGCTCCTACGAGCAGTACTTC. This gives the protein CANPAARPQLGSYEQYF.

This chain connects TRBV4-1 to TRBJ2-6, with 9 bases that match TRBD2. The V segment lost 6 bases and the J segment 0 bases; nucleotides outside the gene matches: 6. CDR3 size: 17 residues. Germline CDR1 MGHRA, CDR2 YSYEKL. The DNA for the CDR3 is TGCGCCAGCAGTCCGGGACTAGCACGCTCTGGGGCCAACGTCCTGACTTTC. The encoded protein is CASSPGLARSGANVLTF.

This clonotype has only a few counts. V is TRBV30 and J is TRBJ2-7; a weak D match, TRBD1 (6 bases). V was clipped by 5 bases and J by 3 bases, with 11 bases between them. The germline CDR1 and CDR2 sequences are GTSNPN and SVGIG (reference sequence). CDR3 length: 12 amino acids. This CDR3 reads CAWDRNLYEQYF. CDR3 DNA: TGTGCCTGGGACAGGAACCTCTACGAGCAGTACTTC. Looking up the rest from reference TRBV30 and TRBJ2-7 gives the full variable domain: SQTIHQWPATLVQPVGSPLSLECTVEGTSNPNLYWYRQAAGRGLQLLFYSVGIGQISSEVPQNLSASRPQDRQFILSSKKLLLSDSGFYLCAWDRNLYEQYFGPGTRLTVT.